The 6 T cell receptor beta chains given below trace back to one sample, sequenced in a study of blood T cell repertoires in COVID-19. TCRdb's copy holds only in-frame clones and misses some; the assay was immunoSEQ multiplex PCR. This sample yields roughly 200,000 clones, of which approximately 85% are seen a single time; 6.2% belongs to the top ten. The sample comprised PBMCs or T cells enriched from blood (not recorded which). The source of these receptors is a man aged 35 to 55 who had recovered from COVID-19.

The V and J genes are TRBV5-1 and TRBJ1-6; D uncertain. The CDR3 runs 16 residues. V was clipped by 4 bases and J by 6 bases, with 17 bases between them. Germline assignment: CDR1 SGHRS and CDR2 YFSETQ. In DNA form, the CDR3 reads TGCGCCAGCAGCCCCGGCGCCGCGGGGAGTAATTCACCCCTCCACTTT. It codes for CASSPGAAGSNSPLHF.

This clone has a handful of counts. The chain employs TRBV7-8 and TRBJ2-7; D perhaps matches TRBD1 (6 bases). Trimming left V 5 bases short and J 0 bases short, with 11 bases between. The CDR3 runs 14 residues. Per the germline V gene, CDR1 is SGHVS and CDR2 is FQNEAQ. For the CDR3, the DNA is TGTGCCAGCAGCCCGGGACACCGCTCCTACGAGCAGTACTTC. It specifies CASSPGHRSYEQYF.

This sequence joins TRBV5-1 and TRBJ2-1; D may be TRBD2 (5 bases). The CDR3 consists of 15 residues. Germline CDR1 and CDR2: SGHRS and YFSETQ. Deletions cut 3 bases from V and 6 bases from J, with 16 bases between. CDR3: CASSYGESPVNEQFF. The CDR3 DNA follows: TGCGCCAGCAGCTACGGGGAATCGCCGGTCAATGAGCAGTTCTTC. Looking up the rest from reference TRBV5-1 and TRBJ2-1 gives the full variable domain: KAGVTQTPRYLIKTRGQQVTLSCSPISGHRSVSWYQQTPGQGLQFLFEYFSETQRNKGNFPGRFSGRQFSNSRSEMNVSTLELGDSALYLCASSYGESPVNEQFFGPGTRLTVL.

The rearrangement uses TRBV11-3 and TRBJ1-5; no firm D call. The CDR3 totals 12 residues. V lost 4 bases, J lost 5 bases, and 6 bases lay in between. Germline-derived CDR1 and CDR2 are SGHNT and YENEEA. The DNA for the CDR3 is TGTGCCAGCAGCTACAGAGATCAGCCCCAGCATTTT. It translates to CASSYRDQPQHF.

The gene calls are TRBV5-4 and TRBJ1-2, with TRBD1 matching 10 bases. The CDR3 consists of 15 residues. The V and J ends lost 3 bases and 9 bases, in that order; junction bases with no gene match: 11. CDR1 and CDR2 from the germline V gene are SGHNT and YYREEE (reference sequence). Here the CDR3 DNA reads TGTGCCAGCAGCTCGGCGGGACAGGGGCTATTAAGCTACACCTTC. Amino acids: CASSSAGQGLLSYTF.

Notes on this clone: Other DNA sequences within the sample encode an identical CDR3. The J gene is TRBJ1-5, the V gene TRBV18; 9 bases align to TRBD1. Germline loops: CDR1 KGHSH, CDR2 LQKENI. This CDR3 has 14 residues. Trimming cost V 3 bases and J 4 bases; bases outside gene matches: 1. CDR3 region: CASSPGTGNQPQHF. CDR3 nucleotides: TGTGCCAGCTCACCCGGGACAGGGAATCAGCCCCAGCATTTT.